The 3 T cell receptor beta chains given below trace back to one sample, sequenced in a study of STAT5B mutations in CD4+ large granular lymphocyte leukemia. Clones were read by immunoSEQ multiplex PCR, and TCRdb kept only the in-frame ones, dropping some. The profile shows about 30,000 clones, approximately 79% of them singletons. Material for sequencing was CD4+ T cells from blood buffy coats. These receptors came from a human donor in good health.

The rearrangement joins TRBV30 to TRBJ2-7; D gene uncertain. Looked up from germline, CDR1 is GTSNPN and CDR2 is SVGIG (reference sequence). The V end lost 2 bases, the J end lost 3 bases, and 5 bases lay between the germline ends. The CDR3 spans 11 residues. This CDR3 is CAWSNYYEQYF. The CDR3 DNA is TGTGCCTGGAGTAACTACTACGAGCAGTACTTC.

The chain links TRBV30 to TRBJ1-2; D not resolved. The V and J ends lost 4 bases and 4 bases respectively, with 10 bases between them. Per the germline V gene, CDR1 is GTSNPN and CDR2 is SVGIG (reference sequence). The CDR3 consists of 12 residues. The CDR3 here is CAWKGATYGYTF. CDR3 sequence (DNA): TGTGCCTGGAAGGGCGCAACCTATGGCTACACCTTC.

This clone was picked up a small number of times. This chain links TRBV12-5 with TRBJ2-1; 9 positions agree with TRBD1. V trimming: 5 bases; J trimming: 4 bases; junction bases outside the gene matches: 6. Germline V lookup: CDR1 LGHNT, CDR2 FRNRAP. The CDR3 consists of 15 residues. The CDR3 DNA reads as TGTGCTAGTGGTCCCGGGACAGGGCTATACAATGAGCAGTTCTTC. This codes for CASGPGTGLYNEQFF. Complete variable domain (other parts from reference TRBV12-5 and TRBJ2-1): DARVTQTPRHKVTEMGQEVTMRCQPILGHNTVFWYRQTMMQGLELLAYFRNRAPLDDSGMPKDRFSAEMPDATLATLKIQPSEPRDSAVYFCASGPGTGLYNEQFFGPGTRLTVL.